This is a list of T cell receptor beta chains from one sample in a study of T cells in Graves' hyperthyroidism and ophthalmopathy. TCRdb called the multiplex PCR reads again in MiXCR, with one record for every CDR3 protein. The sample lists approximately 720,000 distinct CDR3 sequences; roughly a sixth were seen once. Sequenced material: blood. These receptors originate from a woman aged 50 to 60 with Graves' hyperthyroidism that later progressed to Graves' ophthalmopathy. CDR3s include the opening cysteine and the closing phenylalanine or tryptophan. A D gene is named only where the DNA matches it firmly. For some rows the clone size is stated as once, few or many, or as a class when expanded; others skip it.

16 | - | TRBJ2-5 | TRBD2 | TRBV3-1 | TGTGCCGGCAGCCAAGTTTCTAGCGGGGGGGCAGAGACCCAGTACTTC | CAGSQVSSGGAETQYF
13 | - | TRBJ2-2 | - | TRBV30 | TGTGCCTGGAGTTGGGGGTATGCCGGGGAGCTGTTTTTT | CAWSWGYAGELFF
12 | - | TRBJ2-1 | - | TRBV7-2 | TGTGCCAGCAGCTCCTGGAGCGGTGAGCAGTTCTTC | CASSSWSGEQFF
16 | once | TRBJ2-5 | TRBD2 | TRBV10-1 | TGCGCCAGCAGTATATCCCGGACTAGCGGCCAAGAGACCCAGTACTTC | CASSISRTSGQETQYF
14 | many | TRBJ2-3 | - | TRBV11-1 | TGTGCCAGCAGCTTACTAGTCGGCACAGATACGCAGTATTTT | CASSLLVGTDTQYF
14 | - | TRBJ2-3 | TRBD1 | TRBV7-7 | TGTGCTAGCAGCTCCGCTCAGGGGGCAGATACGCAGTATTTT | CASSSAQGADTQYF
14 | - | TRBJ2-5 | - | TRBV9 | TGTGCCAGCAGCGTAGATGGGCAGGAGGAGACCCAGTACTTC | CASSVDGQEETQYF
11 | - | TRBJ2-5 | - | TRBV20-1 | TGCAGTGAGAGGGGGGTGGAGACCCAGTACTTC | CSERGVETQYF
15 | few | TRBJ1-1 | TRBD1 | TRBV20-1 | TGCAGTGCCATCCCCGGGACAGAATTTCTTACTGAAGCTTTCTTT | CSAIPGTEFLTEAFF
13 | many | TRBJ2-3 | - | TRBV11-2 | TGTGCCAGCAACTGGGACCGCACAGATACGCAGTATTTT | CASNWDRTDTQYF
18 | few | TRBJ1-4 | - | TRBV20-1 | TGCAGTGCTAGAGACCCAAGCCCCGGACGGGAGAGATTGGAAAAACTGTTTTTT | CSARDPSPGRERLEKLFF
15 | - | TRBJ2-7 | TRBD1 | TRBV6-5 | TGTGCCAGCAGTTACGGAGCCGACAGGGCGGGCGAGCAGTACTTC | CASSYGADRAGEQYF
16 | few | TRBJ2-1 | TRBD2 | TRBV19 | TGTGCCAGTAGCGAGACTAGCGGGGGGGCATTCAATGAGCAGTTCTTC | CASSETSGGAFNEQFF
16 | - | TRBJ1-3 | TRBD1 | TRBV5-1 | TGCGCCAGCAGCAAGGAGGGGGCCCACTCTGGAAACACCATATATTTT | CASSKEGAHSGNTIYF
13 | - | TRBJ2-1 | - | TRBV3-1 | TGTGCCAGCAGCGGAAGGGGTATCCATGAGCAGTTCTTC | CASSGRGIHEQFF
16 | few | TRBJ2-1 | - | TRBV19 | TGTGCCAGTAGTATTGTTGAGACAGGTCCTTACAATGAGCAGTTCTTC | CASSIVETGPYNEQFF
16 | many | TRBJ2-3 | TRBD2 | TRBV3-1 | TGTGCCAGCAGCCAACTTGGACTAGGGGACACAGATACGCAGTATTTT | CASSQLGLGDTDTQYF
13 | - | TRBJ1-3 | - | TRBV19 | TGTGCCAGCACCCTGGACGTTGGAAACACCATATATTTT | CASTLDVGNTIYF
14 | many | TRBJ1-3 | - | TRBV11-2 | TGTGCCAGCAGCTTAGAAACGGGTGGAAACACCATATATTTT | CASSLETGGNTIYF
14 | many | TRBJ2-1 | - | TRBV20-1 | TGCAGTGCTTCGGCGGATCCTAGCTACAATGAGCAGTTCTTC | CSASADPSYNEQFF
14 | few | TRBJ2-7 | TRBD2 | TRBV25-1 | TGTGCCAGCAGTGATAGCGGGGCGAACTACGAGCAGTACTTC | CASSDSGANYEQYF
15 | few | TRBJ2-2 | - | TRBV4-1 | TGCGCCAGCAGCCAAGTGACTGCGAACACCGGGGAGCTGTTTTTT | CASSQVTANTGELFF
14 | few | TRBJ1-2 | - | TRBV11-1 | TGTGCCAGCAGCCATCGTCTGGGGGCGGGTGGCTACACCTTC | CASSHRLGAGGYTF
15 | - | TRBJ2-7 | TRBD2 | TRBV20-1 | TGCAGTGCTAGAGTGGGGACTAGCGGTTCCTACGAGCAGTACTTC | CSARVGTSGSYEQYF
15 | - | TRBJ2-2 | TRBD2 | TRBV19 | TGTGCCAGTAAAAGGGGAGGGCGGGATCCCGGGGAGCTGTTTTTT | CASKRGGRDPGELFF
18 | - | TRBJ1-6 | TRBD1 | TRBV20-1 | TGCAGTGCTAGAGATCAGGGGGGCAGGGGGCTTACGCATTCACCCCTCCACTTT | CSARDQGGRGLTHSPLHF
15 | many | TRBJ2-3 | - | TRBV6-6 | TGTGCCAGCAGTTACGGTTTATACGGCACAGATACGCAGTATTTT | CASSYGLYGTDTQYF
14 | - | TRBJ1-2 | TRBD1 | TRBV24-1 | TGTGCCACCAGTGAGGGCGACAGGGATTACGGCTACACCTTC | CATSEGDRDYGYTF
16 | many | TRBJ1-6 | - | TRBV27 | TGTGCCAGCAGTTTACGCCGACAGAAACCAAATTCACCCCTCCACTTT | CASSLRRQKPNSPLHF
17 | many | TRBJ1-2 | - | TRBV12-3/TRBV12-4 | TGTGCCAGCAGCTCCCCGACGGGTTTTCAAGCTAACTATGGCTACACCTTC | CASSSPTGFQANYGYTF
14 | many | TRBJ1-4 | - | TRBV7-9 | TGTGCCAGCAGCCTTCTGGACGGGCGGGAAAAACTGTTTTTT | CASSLLDGREKLFF
15 | many | TRBJ2-2 | - | TRBV5-1 | TGCGCCAGCAGCTTGGTATGGCGGGCGTCCGGGGAGCTGTTTTTT | CASSLVWRASGELFF
16 | - | TRBJ1-6 | - | TRBV5-5 | TGTGCCAGCAGCACCGGGCGGGGAGTTGAGAATTCACCCCTCCACTTT | CASSTGRGVENSPLHF
12 | - | TRBJ1-6 | TRBD1 | TRBV27 | TGTGCCAGCAGTGACAGGGCTTCACCCCTCCACTTT | CASSDRASPLHF
15 | few | TRBJ1-3 | TRBD1 | TRBV5-5 | TGTGCCAGCAGCCATGGACAGGGGGTTGGAAACACCATATATTTT | CASSHGQGVGNTIYF
16 | - | TRBJ2-5 | - | TRBV7-2 | TGTGCCAGCAGCTTAGATTTTCGGCAGGGAGGAGAGACCCAGTACTTC | CASSLDFRQGGETQYF
13 | many | TRBJ1-5 | - | TRBV6-1 | TGTGCCAGCCAGACCCGGGGGGCTCAGCCCCAGCATTTT | CASQTRGAQPQHF
18 | few | TRBJ1-6 | - | TRBV6-1 | TGTGCCAGCAGTGAAGTTTTGGTCGCAAGCTCCTATAATTCACCCCTCCACTTT | CASSEVLVASSYNSPLHF
13 | few | TRBJ1-4 | TRBD1 | TRBV20-1 | TGCAGTGCTAAAGGGGGCGCGGGGGAAAAACTGTTTTTT | CSAKGGAGEKLFF
15 | - | TRBJ2-3 | TRBD2 | TRBV15 | TGTGCCACCAGCAGAGATCGTTGGGAGGGGAATACGCAGTATTTT | CATSRDRWEGNTQYF
14 | many | TRBJ2-5 | - | TRBV5-5 | TGTGCCAGCAGCTTGGCTGGGAGAGAAGAGACCCAGTACTTC | CASSLAGREETQYF
15 | few | TRBJ1-1 | - | TRBV5-1 | TGCGCCAGCAGCTTGGTAGGTTGGAGAAACACTGAAGCTTTCTTT | CASSLVGWRNTEAFF
12 | - | TRBJ1-2 | - | TRBV14 | TGTGCCAGCAGCCTCCCCGGACAGCCTGGCACCTTC | CASSLPGQPGTF
15 | - | TRBJ1-2 | TRBD1 | TRBV9 | TGTGCCAGCAGCGTTCGGGACCGGGACAGGGATGGCTACACCTTC | CASSVRDRDRDGYTF
15 | many | TRBJ2-5 | TRBD2 | TRBV7-6 | TGTGCCAGCAGCCTACAGACTAGCGGGGGGGAGACCCAGTACTTC | CASSLQTSGGETQYF
14 | - | TRBJ1-1 | - | TRBV3-1 | TGTGCCAGCAGCCAAGTCAGAGGGAGCACTGAAGCTTTCTTT | CASSQVRGSTEAFF
16 | few | TRBJ1-6 | - | TRBV3-1 | TGTGCCAGCAGCGGACGCCAGAGCTCCTATAATTCACCCCTCCACTTT | CASSGRQSSYNSPLHF
14 | many | TRBJ1-5 | - | TRBV20-1 | TGCAGTGCTAGGGGCCTAAGTGGCAATCAGCCCCAGCATTTT | CSARGLSGNQPQHF
14 | - | TRBJ2-3 | TRBD1 | TRBV20-1 | TGCAGTGCTTTCGACAGGGTCATCACAGATACGCAGTATTTT | CSAFDRVITDTQYF
13 | few | TRBJ2-7 | - | TRBV5-1 | TGCGCCAGCAGCAACCCCGGAGGGGGCGAGCAGTACTTC | CASSNPGGGEQYF
16 | - | TRBJ1-5 | - | TRBV20-1 | TGCAGTGCTAGACCCCCTAGGTGGGGGTTTAATCAGCCCCAGCATTTT | CSARPPRWGFNQPQHF
15 | few | TRBJ1-6 | - | TRBV7-3 | TGTGCCAGCAGCTTAACAGGGGACTATAATTCACCCCTCCACTTT | CASSLTGDYNSPLHF
13 | - | TRBJ1-5 | TRBD1 | TRBV20-1 | TGCAGTGCTGACAGGGGTTACAATCAGCCCCAGCATTTT | CSADRGYNQPQHF
16 | many | TRBJ1-1 | TRBD1 | TRBV6-1 | TGTGCCAGCAGTGCCCTGACAGGGCTCATGAACACTGAAGCTTTCTTT | CASSALTGLMNTEAFF